Included here is one TCR beta chain sequence, with context. Its antigen is unknown. Germline CDR1 and CDR2: SGHRS and YFSETQ. The junction had 8 bases not matched to a gene; V was cut back by 3 bases and J by 0 bases. This CDR3 region has 17 residues. The sample belongs to a study of cytomegalovirus exposure and HLA in healthy donors. Study-level results: Previous analysis showed most TCR beta V segments were productive about 87% or about 30% of the time.

PCR employed 60 Vbeta and 13 Jbeta primers. Measured with immunoSEQ multiplex PCR; TCRdb has only the in-frame clones, and not every one. The table includes roughly 150,000 clones, 70% to 90% detected once. The TCR sequence derives from a man aged 25 to 40 in good health and CMV-seropositive. Sequencing was performed on PBMCs. J is TRBJ1-2 and V is TRBV5-1; TRBD1 aligns across 10 bases. In nucleotides, the CDR3 is TGCGCCAGCAGCTCGGGACAGGGGAGACCAGCTAACTATGGCTACACCTTC. This sequence encodes CASSSGQGRPANYGYTF. The variable domain in full, with the rest retrieved from reference TRBV5-1 and TRBJ1-2, is KAGVTQTPRYLIKTRGQQVTLSCSPISGHRSVSWYQQTPGQGLQFLFEYFSETQRNKGNFPGRFSGRQFSNSRSEMNVSTLELGDSALYLCASSSGQGRPANYGYTFGSGTRLTVV.